These 8 T cell receptor beta chains were all obtained from the same sample, sequenced in a study of Ad26.COV2.S vaccination and SARS-CoV-2 variants. This table comes from immunoSEQ multiplex PCR, and its TCRdb copy is limited to in-frame clones, with some not included. The sample lists roughly 510,000 clones, around 85% occurring once. Treatment of the sample: around 19 received Ad26.COV2.S at low or high dose, single or two shots; roughly 5 received placebo; per-sample allocation not given. Each sample was drawn 63 days after the first injection (of vaccine or placebo). The starting material was peripheral blood, obtained in a trial of Ad26.COV2.S vaccine versus placebo. All receptors come from a person aged 18-60 years who received the Ad26.COV2.S COVID-19 vaccine or a placebo.

Only one count was recorded for this clone. The CDR3 sequence is CASSYSPSPGLRDNEQFF. In DNA, the CDR3 is TGTGCCAGCAGCTATTCACCCAGCCCGGGACTAAGAGACAATGAGCAGTTCTTC. The genes are TRBV9 and TRBJ2-1, with TRBD2 identical over 7 bases. Per germline, CDR1 SGDLS and CDR2 YYNGEE. The CDR3 spans 18 residues. V shed 4 bases and J 5 bases; nucleotides not matched to a gene: 18. The variable domain in full, with the rest retrieved from reference TRBV9 and TRBJ2-1, is DSGVTQTPKHLITATGQRVTLRCSPRSGDLSVYWYQQSLDQGLQFLIQYYNGEERAKGNILERFSAQQFPDLHSELNLSSLELGDSALYFCASSYSPSPGLRDNEQFFGPGTRLTVL.

The genes are TRBV6-6 and TRBJ2-6; 8 bases map to TRBD1. The V and J ends lost 5 bases and 2 bases, in that order; junction bases with no gene match: 11. The CDR3 loop spans 18 amino acids. Germline V CDR1 and CDR2: MNHNY, SVGAGI (reference sequence). This CDR3 reads CASSRQGTGLAGANVLTF. CDR3 nucleotides: TGTGCCAGCAGTCGCCAAGGGACAGGCTTAGCTGGGGCCAACGTCCTGACTTTC.

The V and J genes are TRBV4-2 and TRBJ2-3; TRBD1 agrees at 10 bases. CDR1 and CDR2 from the germline V gene are LGHNA and YNFKEQ. This CDR3 comprises 16 residues. V trimming: 4 bases; J trimming: 6 bases; junction bases outside the gene matches: 10. The CDR3 sequence: CASSPDGGQGSDTQYF. DNA for the CDR3: TGTGCCAGCAGCCCAGACGGGGGACAGGGGTCCGATACGCAGTATTTT.

This chain's CDR3 is CASSQKGLFQETQYF. The CDR3, as DNA: TGTGCCAGCAGCCAAAAAGGCCTCTTCCAAGAGACCCAGTACTTC. The V and J genes are TRBV3-1 (or the pseudogene TRBV3-2) and TRBJ2-5; D unresolved. V was clipped by 2 bases and J by 1 base, with 11 bases between them. Germline CDR1 is LGHDT and CDR2 is YNNKEL (reference sequence). The CDR3 runs 15 residues.

The V gene is TRBV9, the J gene TRBJ2-7; possibly TRBD2 for D (6 bases). V lost 2 bases, J lost 7 bases, and 13 bases lay in between. The V gene's germline CDR1 is SGDLS and CDR2 YYNGEE. This CDR3 region has 13 residues. DNA of the CDR3: TGTGCCAGCAGCGTGGCCGGGAGAGGGGAGCAGTACTTC. Amino acids: CASSVAGRGEQYF.

CDR3 protein: CASSYAGGPTDTQYF. The CDR3 DNA reads TGTGCCAGCAGTTACGCGGGAGGGCCTACAGATACGCAGTATTTT. The chain couples TRBV6-5 to TRBJ2-3, with TRBD2 identical over 9 bases. CDR1 and CDR2 (germline): MNHEY, SVGAGI. With 2 bases clipped from V and 3 bases from J, the junction kept 3 bases outside the gene matches. The CDR3 contains 15 residues.

This chain connects TRBV5-5 to TRBJ1-5, with 7 bases that match TRBD1. The length of the CDR3 is 13 residues. Germline lookup yields CDR1 SGHKS and CDR2 YYEKEE (reference sequence). With 4 bases clipped from V and 4 bases from J, the junction kept 2 bases outside the gene matches. The CDR3 coding sequence is TGTGCCAGCAGCCAGGGGGGGAATCAGCCCCAGCATTTT. Protein product: CASSQGGNQPQHF.

The chain is built from TRBV28 and TRBJ2-7; 9 bases are a match to TRBD2. Germline loops: CDR1 MDHEN, CDR2 SYDVKM. After removal of 7 bases from V and 3 bases from J, the junction contained 4 bases not matched to a gene. The CDR3 runs 13 residues. The DNA of the CDR3 is TGTGCCAGCACGGGACTAGCAAACTACGAGCAGTACTTC. It codes for CASTGLANYEQYF.